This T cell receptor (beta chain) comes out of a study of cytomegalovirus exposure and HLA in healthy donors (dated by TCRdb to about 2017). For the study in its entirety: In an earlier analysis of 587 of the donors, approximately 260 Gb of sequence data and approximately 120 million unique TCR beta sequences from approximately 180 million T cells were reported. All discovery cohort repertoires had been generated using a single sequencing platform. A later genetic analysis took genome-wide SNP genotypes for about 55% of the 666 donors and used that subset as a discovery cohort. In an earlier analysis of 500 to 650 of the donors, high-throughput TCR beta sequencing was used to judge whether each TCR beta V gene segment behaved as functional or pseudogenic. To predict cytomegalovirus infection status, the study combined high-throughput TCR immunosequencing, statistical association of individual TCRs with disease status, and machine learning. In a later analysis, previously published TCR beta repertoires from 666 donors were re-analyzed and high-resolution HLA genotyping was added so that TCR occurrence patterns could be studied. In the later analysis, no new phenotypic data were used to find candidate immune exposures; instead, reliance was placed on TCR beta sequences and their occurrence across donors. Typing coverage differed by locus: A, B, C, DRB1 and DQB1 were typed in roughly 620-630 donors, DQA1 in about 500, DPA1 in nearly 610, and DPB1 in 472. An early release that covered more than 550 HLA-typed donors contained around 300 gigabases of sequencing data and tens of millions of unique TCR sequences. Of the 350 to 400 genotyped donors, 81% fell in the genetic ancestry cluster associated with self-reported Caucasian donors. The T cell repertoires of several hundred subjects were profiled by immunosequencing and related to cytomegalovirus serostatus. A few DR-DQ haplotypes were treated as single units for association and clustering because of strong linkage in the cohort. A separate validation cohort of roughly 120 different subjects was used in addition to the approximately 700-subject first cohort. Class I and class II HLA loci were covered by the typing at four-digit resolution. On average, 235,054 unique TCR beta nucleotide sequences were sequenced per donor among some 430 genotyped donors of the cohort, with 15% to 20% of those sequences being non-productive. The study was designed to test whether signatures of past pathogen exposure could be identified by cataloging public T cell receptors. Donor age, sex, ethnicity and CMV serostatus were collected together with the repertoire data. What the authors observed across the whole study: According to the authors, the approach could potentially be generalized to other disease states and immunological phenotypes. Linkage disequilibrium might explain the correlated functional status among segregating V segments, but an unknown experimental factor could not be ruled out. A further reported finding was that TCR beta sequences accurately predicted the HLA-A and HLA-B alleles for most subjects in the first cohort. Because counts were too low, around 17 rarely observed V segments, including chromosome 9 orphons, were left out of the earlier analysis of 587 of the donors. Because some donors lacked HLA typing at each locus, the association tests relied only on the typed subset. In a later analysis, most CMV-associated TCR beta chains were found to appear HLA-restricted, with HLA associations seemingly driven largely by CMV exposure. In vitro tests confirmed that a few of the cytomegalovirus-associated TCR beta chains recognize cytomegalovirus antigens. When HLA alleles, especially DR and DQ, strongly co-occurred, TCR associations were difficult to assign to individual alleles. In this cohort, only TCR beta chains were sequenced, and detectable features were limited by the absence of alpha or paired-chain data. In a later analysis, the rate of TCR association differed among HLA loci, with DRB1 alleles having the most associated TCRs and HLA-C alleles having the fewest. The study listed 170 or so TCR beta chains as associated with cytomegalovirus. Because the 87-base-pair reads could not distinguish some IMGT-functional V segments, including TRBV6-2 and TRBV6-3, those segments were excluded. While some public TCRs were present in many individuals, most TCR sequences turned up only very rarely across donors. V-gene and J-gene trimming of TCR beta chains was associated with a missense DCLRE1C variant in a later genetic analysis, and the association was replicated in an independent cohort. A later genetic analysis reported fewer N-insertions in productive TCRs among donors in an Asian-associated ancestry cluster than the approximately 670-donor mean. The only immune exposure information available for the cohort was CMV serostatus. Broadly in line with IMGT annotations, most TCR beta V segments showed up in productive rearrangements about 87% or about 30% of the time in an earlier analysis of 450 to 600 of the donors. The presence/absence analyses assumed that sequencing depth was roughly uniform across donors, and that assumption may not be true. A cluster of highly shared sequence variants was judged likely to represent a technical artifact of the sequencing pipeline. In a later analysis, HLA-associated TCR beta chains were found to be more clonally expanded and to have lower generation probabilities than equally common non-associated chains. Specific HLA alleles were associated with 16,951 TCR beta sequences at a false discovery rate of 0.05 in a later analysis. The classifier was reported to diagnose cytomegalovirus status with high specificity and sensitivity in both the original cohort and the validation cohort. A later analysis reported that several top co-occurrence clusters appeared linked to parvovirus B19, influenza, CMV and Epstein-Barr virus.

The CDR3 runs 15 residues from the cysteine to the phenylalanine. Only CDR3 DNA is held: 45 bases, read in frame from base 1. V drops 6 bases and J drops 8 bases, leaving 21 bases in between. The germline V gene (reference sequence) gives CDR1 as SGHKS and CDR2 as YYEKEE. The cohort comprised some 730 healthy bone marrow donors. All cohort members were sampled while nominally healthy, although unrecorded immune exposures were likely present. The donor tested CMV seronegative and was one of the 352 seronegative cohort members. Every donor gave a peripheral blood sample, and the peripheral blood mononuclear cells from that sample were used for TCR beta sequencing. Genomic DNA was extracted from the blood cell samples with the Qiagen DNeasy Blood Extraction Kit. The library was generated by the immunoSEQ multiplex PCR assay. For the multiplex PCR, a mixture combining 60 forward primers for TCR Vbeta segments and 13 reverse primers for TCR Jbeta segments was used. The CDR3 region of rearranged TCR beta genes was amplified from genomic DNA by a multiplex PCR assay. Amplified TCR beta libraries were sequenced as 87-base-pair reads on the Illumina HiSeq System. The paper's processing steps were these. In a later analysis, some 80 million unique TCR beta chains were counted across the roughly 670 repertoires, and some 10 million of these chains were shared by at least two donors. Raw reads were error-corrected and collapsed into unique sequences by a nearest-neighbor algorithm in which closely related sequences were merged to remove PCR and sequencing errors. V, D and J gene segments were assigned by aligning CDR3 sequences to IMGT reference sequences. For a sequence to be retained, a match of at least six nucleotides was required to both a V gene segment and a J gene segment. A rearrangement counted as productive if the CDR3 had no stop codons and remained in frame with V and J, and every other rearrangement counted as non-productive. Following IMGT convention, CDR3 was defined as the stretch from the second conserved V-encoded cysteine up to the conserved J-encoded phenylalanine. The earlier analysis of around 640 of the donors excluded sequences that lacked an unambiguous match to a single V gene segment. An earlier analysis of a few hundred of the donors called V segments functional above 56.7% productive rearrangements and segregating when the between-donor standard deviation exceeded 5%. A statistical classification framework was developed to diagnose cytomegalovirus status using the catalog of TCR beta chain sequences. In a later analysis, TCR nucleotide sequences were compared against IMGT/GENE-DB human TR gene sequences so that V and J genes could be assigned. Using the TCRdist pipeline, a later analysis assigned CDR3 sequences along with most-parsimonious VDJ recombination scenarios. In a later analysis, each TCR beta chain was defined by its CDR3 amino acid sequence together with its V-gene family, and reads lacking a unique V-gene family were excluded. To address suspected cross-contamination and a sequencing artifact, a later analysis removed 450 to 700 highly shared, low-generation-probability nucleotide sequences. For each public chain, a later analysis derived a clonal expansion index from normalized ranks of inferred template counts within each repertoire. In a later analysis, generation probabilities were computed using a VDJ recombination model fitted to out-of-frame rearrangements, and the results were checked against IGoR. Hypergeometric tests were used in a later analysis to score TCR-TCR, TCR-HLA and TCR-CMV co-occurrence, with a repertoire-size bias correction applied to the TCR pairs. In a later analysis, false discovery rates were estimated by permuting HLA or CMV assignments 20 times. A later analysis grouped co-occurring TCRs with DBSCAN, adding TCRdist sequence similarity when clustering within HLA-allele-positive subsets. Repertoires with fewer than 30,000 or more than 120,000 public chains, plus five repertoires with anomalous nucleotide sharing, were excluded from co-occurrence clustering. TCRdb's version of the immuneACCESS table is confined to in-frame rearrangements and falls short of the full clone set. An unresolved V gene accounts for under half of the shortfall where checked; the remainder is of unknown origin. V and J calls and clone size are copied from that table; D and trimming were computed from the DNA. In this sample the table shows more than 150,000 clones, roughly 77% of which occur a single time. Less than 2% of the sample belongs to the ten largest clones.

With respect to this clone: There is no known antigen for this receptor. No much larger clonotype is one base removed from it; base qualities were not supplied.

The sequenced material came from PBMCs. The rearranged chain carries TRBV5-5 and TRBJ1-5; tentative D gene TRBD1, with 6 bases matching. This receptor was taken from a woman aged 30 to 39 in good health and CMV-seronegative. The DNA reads TGTGCCAGCACCCACAGAGGACTCCCAGGGGAGCCCCAGCATTTT. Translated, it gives CASTHRGLPGEPQHF.